The next 5 T cell receptor beta chains were all read from a single sample in a study of beta chain features in type 1 diabetes. Study-wide points: Type 1 diabetes patients showed a moderate but significant shortening of TCRB CDR3s in all four CD4+ subsets.

Expressed TCRB transcripts were sequenced after all isolated RNA was converted to cDNA. Method: immunoSEQ multiplex PCR; TCRdb's copy keeps in-frame clones and lacks some. The sample lists about 700,000 clones, around an eighth seen once, with less than 0.025% in the top ten. These receptors' antigens are unknown. The sample was naive CD4+ T cells from blood. The receptors stem from a man younger than 30 with type 1 diabetes.

This clone was seen more than once but under ten times. The chain joins TRBV4-1 to TRBJ1-1; D is ambiguous. This CDR3 is 15 amino acids long. Between the trimmed V and J ends, which lost 4 bases and 6 bases, there was a span of 18 bases. Germline V lookup: CDR1 MGHRA, CDR2 YSYEKL. CDR3 amino acids: CASSPRTAVISEAFF. CDR3 bases: TGCGCCAGCAGCCCCAGGACCGCCGTTATTTCTGAAGCTTTCTTT.

The sample holds a few counts of this clone. This chain links TRBV7-9 with TRBJ1-1; perhaps TRBD1 as D (5 bases). Per the germline V gene, CDR1 is SEHNR and CDR2 is FQNEAQ (reference sequence). CDR3 size: 15 residues. V dropped 5 bases and J dropped 1 base, with 14 bases sitting between them. The CDR3 spells CASSPAWGPNTEAFF. CDR3 DNA sequence: TGTGCCAGCAGCCCGGCCTGGGGCCCGAACACTGAAGCTTTCTTT.

The chain uses TRBV2 and TRBJ1-2; no clear D. Trimming removed 4 bases from V and 5 bases from J, with 11 bases in between. Germline V gives CDR1 SNHLY, CDR2 FYNNEI. The CDR3 is 13 amino acids. CDR3 bases: TGTGCCAGCAGTGTTAGGACTCCGTATGGCTACACCTTC. It specifies CASSVRTPYGYTF.

The V call is TRBV4-1, the J call TRBJ1-2; 11 bases fit TRBD1. Germline lookup yields CDR1 MGHRA and CDR2 YSYEKL. The CDR3 consists of 16 residues. The J segment lost 2 bases and the V segment lost 4 bases, leaving 6 bases of the junction unmatched. CDR3 in DNA: TGCGCCAGCAGCCTGAGCGGGGACAGGGGGAACTATGGCTACACCTTC. This gives the protein CASSLSGDRGNYGYTF.

CDR3 sequence (DNA): TGTGCCTGGAGTGTACAGGACAGTCAAGAGACCCAGTACTTC. Residues: CAWSVQDSQETQYF. The chain joins TRBV30 to TRBJ2-5; possibly TRBD1 for D (6 bases). CDR1 is GTSNPN and CDR2 is SVGIG in the germline V gene (reference sequence). CDR3 length equals 14 residues. The germline V and J ends were trimmed by 0 bases and 2 bases, with 10 bases remaining between them.